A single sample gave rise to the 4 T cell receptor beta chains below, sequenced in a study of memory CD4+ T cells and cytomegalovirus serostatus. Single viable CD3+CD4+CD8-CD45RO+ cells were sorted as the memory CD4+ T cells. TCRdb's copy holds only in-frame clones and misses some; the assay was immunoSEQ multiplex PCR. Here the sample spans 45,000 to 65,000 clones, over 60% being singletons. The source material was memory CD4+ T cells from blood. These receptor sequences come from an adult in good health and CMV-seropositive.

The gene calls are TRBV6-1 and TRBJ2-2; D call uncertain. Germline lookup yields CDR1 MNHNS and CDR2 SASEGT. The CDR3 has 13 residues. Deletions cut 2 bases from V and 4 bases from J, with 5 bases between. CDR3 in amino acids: CASSERSTGELFF. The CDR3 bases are TGTGCCAGCAGTGAAAGAAGCACCGGGGAGCTGTTTTTT.

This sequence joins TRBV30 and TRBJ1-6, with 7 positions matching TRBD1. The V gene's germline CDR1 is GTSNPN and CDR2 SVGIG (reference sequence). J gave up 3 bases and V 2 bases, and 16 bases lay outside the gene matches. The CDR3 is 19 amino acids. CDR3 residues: CAWSSGTDRFGVYNSPLHF. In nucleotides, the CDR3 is TGTGCCTGGAGTTCCGGGACAGACCGATTTGGGGTCTATAATTCACCCCTCCACTTT. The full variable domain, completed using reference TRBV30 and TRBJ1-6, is SQTIHQWPATLVQPVGSPLSLECTVEGTSNPNLYWYRQAAGRGLQLLFYSVGIGQISSEVPQNLSASRPQDRQFILSSKKLLLSDSGFYLCAWSSGTDRFGVYNSPLHFGNGTRLTVT.

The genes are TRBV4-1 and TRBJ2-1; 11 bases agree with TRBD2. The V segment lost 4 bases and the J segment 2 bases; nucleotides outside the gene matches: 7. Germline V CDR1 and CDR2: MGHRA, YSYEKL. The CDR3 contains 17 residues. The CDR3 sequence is CASSRMGLAVAYNEQFF. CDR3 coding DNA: TGCGCCAGCAGCCGAATGGGACTAGCGGTGGCCTACAATGAGCAGTTCTTC.

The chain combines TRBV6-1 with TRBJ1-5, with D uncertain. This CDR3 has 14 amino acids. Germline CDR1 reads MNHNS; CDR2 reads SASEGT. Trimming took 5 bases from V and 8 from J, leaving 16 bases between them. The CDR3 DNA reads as TGTGCCAGCAGTTATCCGGACCCCGGAGAGCCCCAGCATTTT. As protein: CASSYPDPGEPQHF.